Sequencing of this T cell receptor (beta chain) was carried out in a study of cytomegalovirus exposure and HLA in healthy donors. 13 Jbeta primers and 60 Vbeta primers were used for the PCR. Libraries were prepared by immunoSEQ multiplex PCR; TCRdb keeps only in-frame clonotypes and omits some of them. Its table records roughly 110,000 clones. This CDR3 has 15 amino acids. V was pared by 5 bases and J by 5 bases, with 7 bases of the junction left unmatched. CDR1 and CDR2 (germline): SGHTA, FQGNSA. Sequenced sample: PBMCs. The origin of this receptor is a man aged 30-40 years in good health and CMV-seronegative. The chain links TRBV7-2 to TRBJ2-3, with 10 nucleotides matching TRBD1. CDR3 DNA sequence: TGTGCCAGCAGCCCAAGACAGGGGGCAGAAGATACGCAGTATTTT. The encoded protein is CASSPRQGAEDTQYF.